Presented here are 29 T cell receptor beta chains from one specimen sequenced in a study of OX40 agonist ivuxolimab in advanced cancers. Preparation of the library involved the immunoSEQ multiplex PCR assay. TCRdb limited this immuneACCESS table to in-frame rearrangements with V and J called. A share of clones is missing; checked studies link under half to unresolved V genes, and the rest is unexplained. In this sample the table shows about 90,000 clones, roughly 93% of which occur a single time. Clones ranked in the top ten supply around 0.34% of the sample. The sequenced sample was CD4+ or CD8+ T cells sorted from blood, obtained in a trial of the OX40 agonist ivuxolimab. The receptors were gathered from an adult with an advanced solid tumor such as melanoma, head and neck, liver or kidney cancer.

This rearrangement joins TRBV5-1 to TRBJ1-4, with D tentatively TRBD1 (5 bases). Germline CDR1 reads SGHRS; CDR2 reads YFSETQ. The CDR3 consists of 15 residues. Between the trimmed V and J ends, which lost 0 bases and 8 bases, there was a span of 14 bases. For the CDR3, the DNA is TGCGCCAGCAGCTTGGAGGCAGGGTCAAGAGAAAAACTGTTTTTT. Residues: CASSLEAGSREKLFF.

This chain connects TRBV7-2 to TRBJ2-5; D unresolved. With 3 bases removed from V and 5 bases from J, the gap between germline ends came to 4 bases. Germline V gene sequence: CDR1 SGHTA, CDR2 FQGNSA. The CDR3 has 11 amino acids. Here the CDR3 reads CASSFSETQYF. CDR3 sequence (DNA): TGTGCCAGCAGCTTTTCGGAGACCCAGTACTTC.

The J gene is TRBJ2-1, the V gene TRBV11-2; D ambiguous. Trimming removed 0 bases at V and 2 bases at J, with 11 bases between. Germline-derived CDR1 and CDR2 are SGHAT and FQNNGV. This CDR3 contains 16 residues. The CDR3 loop reads CASSLDLRAPYNEQFF. The CDR3 DNA reads TGTGCCAGCAGCTTAGATCTCCGAGCCCCCTACAATGAGCAGTTCTTC.

This chain connects TRBV6-4 to TRBJ2-2, with 8 nucleotides matching TRBD2. This CDR3 is 15 amino acids long. Trimming at V came to 4 bases and at J to 5 bases, leaving 6 bases not matched to a gene. CDR1 and CDR2 from the germline V gene are MRHNA and SNTAGT. The CDR3 coding sequence is TGTGCCAGCAGTGTAGAAGCGGGAGTTACCGGGGAGCTGTTTTTT. As protein: CASSVEAGVTGELFF.

The V call is TRBV7-2, the J call TRBJ2-7; perhaps TRBD1 as D (6 bases). V was cut by 3 bases and J by 4 bases, with 10 bases left in between. The CDR3 is made up of 13 amino acids. Looked up from germline, CDR1 is SGHTA and CDR2 is FQGNSA. CDR3 bases: TGTGCCAGCAGCTTGGGGACACAATACGAGCAGTACTTC. Translating it yields CASSLGTQYEQYF.

J is TRBJ2-3 and V is TRBV18, with 9 bases lining up with TRBD1. Germline assignment: CDR1 KGHSH and CDR2 LQKENI. The junction had 15 bases not matched to a gene; V was cut back by 5 bases and J by 3 bases. The CDR3 runs 18 residues. CDR3 residues: CASSTDRGSLSGTDTQYF. DNA for the CDR3: TGTGCCAGCTCAACGGACAGGGGAAGTTTGAGTGGAACAGATACGCAGTATTTT.

The V call is TRBV5-5, the J call TRBJ1-5; 11 nucleotides match TRBD1. The CDR3 runs 15 residues. J lost 6 bases, V lost 5 bases, and 7 bases had no gene match. Germline CDR1 SGHKS, CDR2 YYEKEE (reference sequence). The CDR3 spells CASSYGQGAGQPQHF. In DNA form, the CDR3 reads TGTGCCAGCAGTTACGGACAGGGGGCAGGTCAGCCCCAGCATTTT.

The CDR3 protein is CASSLVGTSENEQFF. The CDR3 DNA is TGTGCCAGCAGCTTGGTCGGGACTAGCGAAAATGAGCAGTTCTTC. The V call is TRBV5-4, the J call TRBJ2-1, with 10 bases fitting TRBD2. The V and J ends lost 0 bases and 7 bases, in that order; junction bases with no gene match: 4. The germline V gene has CDR1 SGHNT and CDR2 YYREEE (reference sequence). There are 15 residues in the CDR3.

V and J are TRBV7-2 and TRBJ2-1; 14 bases are shared with TRBD2. J gave up 7 bases and V 2 bases, and 10 bases lay outside the gene matches. Germline V gene data show CDR1 as SGHTA and CDR2 as FQGNSA. The CDR3 length is 18 residues. CDR3 sequence (DNA): TGTGCCAGCAGCTTACAGTGGGGACTAGCGGGAGTTGGGAATGAGCAGTTCTTC. As protein: CASSLQWGLAGVGNEQFF.

The chain uses TRBV7-2 and TRBJ2-4; D is uncertain. This CDR3 is built from 18 residues. V lost 2 bases to trimming and J lost 3 bases, with 20 bases between them. CDR1 SGHTA and CDR2 FQGNSA come from the germline V gene. The CDR3 reads CASSLMNLLTGFKNIQYF. The CDR3, as DNA: TGTGCCAGCAGCTTAATGAATCTCTTAACTGGATTCAAAAACATTCAGTACTTC. The entire variable domain, with the rest obtained from reference TRBV7-2 and TRBJ2-4, is as follows: GAGVSQSPSNKVTEKGKDVELRCDPISGHTALYWYRQSLGQGLEFLIYFQGNSAPDKSGLPSDRFSAERTGGSVSTLTIQRTQQEDSAVYLCASSLMNLLTGFKNIQYFGAGTRLSVL.

The chain combines TRBV18 with TRBJ2-7; TRBD2 might be the D (5 bases). The CDR3 sequence is 13 residues long. Trimming removed 5 bases at V and 3 bases at J, with 11 bases between. CDR1 and CDR2 from the germline V gene are KGHSH and LQKENI. The DNA of the CDR3 is TGTGCCAGCTCAGCCGCTGAGGGCTACGAGCAGTACTTC. Amino acids: CASSAAEGYEQYF.

The CDR3 reads CASSESAGGAHAQYF. In nucleotides, the CDR3 is TGTGCCAGCAGTGAGTCGGCGGGAGGGGCCCATGCGCAGTATTTT. V gene TRBV6-4 combines with J gene TRBJ2-3, with 9 positions matching TRBD2. In germline, CDR1 is MRHNA, CDR2 SNTAGT. This CDR3 is built from 15 residues. The ends lost 3 bases at V and 10 bases at J; junction bases unmatched: 11.

This chain joins TRBV30 and TRBJ1-5; tentatively, D is TRBD1 (6 bases). Trimming cost V 3 bases and J 0 bases, with 9 bases left between them. From germline, CDR1 is GTSNPN and CDR2 SVGIG (reference sequence). This CDR3 contains 14 residues. The CDR3 DNA reads TGTGCCTGGAGCCGAGGGGGTAGCAATCAGCCCCAGCATTTT. This translates into CAWSRGGSNQPQHF.

J is TRBJ2-7 and V is TRBV5-6; D gene unclear. CDR1 SGHDT and CDR2 YYEEEE come from the germline V gene. This CDR3 has 15 residues. V gave up 3 bases and J gave up 3 bases, with 16 bases separating them. CDR3 nucleotides: TGTGCCAGCAGCTCGCGCCGCCAGAAAAACTACGAGCAGTACTTC. Translation gives CASSSRRQKNYEQYF.

This chain joins TRBV7-2 and TRBJ2-5; 10 bases agree with TRBD2. V lost 4 bases, J lost 1 base, and 12 bases stayed unmatched. CDR1 SGHTA and CDR2 FQGNSA come from the germline V gene. This CDR3 has 18 residues. Here the CDR3 reads CASSSQPPRLAGQETQYF. In nucleotides, the CDR3 is TGTGCCAGCAGCTCCCAACCTCCCAGACTAGCGGGCCAAGAGACCCAGTACTTC.

The chain employs TRBV7-9 and TRBJ2-1; D is possibly TRBD1 (5 bases). Between the trimmed V and J ends, which lost 2 bases and 6 bases, there was a span of 17 bases. The CDR3 length is 16 residues. CDR1 and CDR2 from the germline V gene are SEHNR and FQNEAQ (reference sequence). The CDR3 here is CASSLLSWGYGNEQFF. The DNA for the CDR3 is TGTGCCAGCAGCTTACTTTCATGGGGCTATGGCAATGAGCAGTTCTTC.

The V call is TRBV5-4, the J call TRBJ1-2, with 9 bases that match TRBD1. Germline loops: CDR1 SGHNT, CDR2 YYREEE (reference sequence). After removal of 2 bases from V and 2 bases from J, the junction contained 4 bases not matched to a gene. The CDR3 has 15 residues. CDR3 bases: TGTGCCAGCAGCTTAGACAGGGGGGGAAACTATGGCTACACCTTC. Protein sequence: CASSLDRGGNYGYTF.

V gene TRBV5-1 combines with J gene TRBJ2-7; D not resolved. This CDR3 comprises 13 residues. V was trimmed by 0 bases and J by 5 bases, leaving 9 bases between them. Germline values: CDR1 SGHRS, CDR2 YFSETQ. CDR3 coding DNA: TGCGCCAGCAGCTTGGAATGGGGAAACGAGCAGTACTTC. This gives the protein CASSLEWGNEQYF.

A single count supports this clone. CDR3: CASSDRYSNQPQHF. The CDR3 DNA reads as TGTGCCAGCAGTGATCGGTATAGCAATCAGCCCCAGCATTTT. The V call is TRBV2, the J call TRBJ1-5; D gene unclear. V lost 3 bases and J 0 bases, leaving 6 bases between the germline ends. The CDR3 consists of 14 residues. Germline CDR1 SNHLY, CDR2 FYNNEI.

This rearrangement joins TRBV5-1 to TRBJ2-2, with D hard to call. This CDR3 is 14 amino acids long. Germline V lookup: CDR1 SGHRS, CDR2 YFSETQ. The V and J ends lost 0 bases and 1 base respectively, with 4 bases between them. This chain's CDR3 is CASSLDGNTGELFF. As DNA, the CDR3 is TGCGCCAGCAGCTTGGACGGGAACACCGGGGAGCTGTTTTTT.

J is TRBJ2-7 and V is TRBV2; D gene ambiguous. The CDR3 extends over 10 amino acids. Germline V gene data show CDR1 as SNHLY and CDR2 as FYNNEI. With 6 bases removed from V and 2 bases from J, the gap between germline ends came to 2 bases. Here the CDR3 reads CASSAYEQYF. The CDR3 nucleotides read TGTGCCAGCAGCGCCTACGAGCAGTACTTC.

This clone was seen a few times. This rearrangement joins TRBV5-4 to TRBJ2-1, with TRBD2 matching over 11 bases. This CDR3 is 18 amino acids long. Looked up from germline, CDR1 is SGHNT and CDR2 is YYREEE (reference sequence). The J segment lost 1 base and the V segment lost 4 bases, leaving 10 bases of the junction unmatched. The CDR3: CASSPGLAGGGSYNEQFF. The CDR3 coding sequence is TGTGCCAGCAGCCCTGGTCTAGCGGGAGGCGGGTCCTACAATGAGCAGTTCTTC.

This chain connects TRBV5-1 to TRBJ2-1; weak D call: TRBD1 (6 bases). V lost 2 bases, J lost 1 base, and 10 bases lay in between. This CDR3 is built from 15 residues. Per the germline V gene, CDR1 is SGHRS and CDR2 is YFSETQ. The CDR3 sequence: CASSLKGESYNEQFF. The CDR3 nucleotides read TGCGCCAGCAGCTTAAAGGGGGAGTCCTACAATGAGCAGTTCTTC. The full variable domain, rest sourced from reference TRBV5-1 and TRBJ2-1, is KAGVTQTPRYLIKTRGQQVTLSCSPISGHRSVSWYQQTPGQGLQFLFEYFSETQRNKGNFPGRFSGRQFSNSRSEMNVSTLELGDSALYLCASSLKGESYNEQFFGPGTRLTVL.

This clone has just one count. The rearrangement links TRBV2 to TRBJ2-3, with 7 bases fitting TRBD1. The CDR3 is 14 amino acids. CDR1 is SNHLY, CDR2 FYNNEI, per germline. V was pared by 8 bases and J by 6 bases, with 11 bases of the junction left unmatched. CDR3 sequence (DNA): TGTGCCAGCCGGTGGGACAGTAGGACCGATACGCAGTATTTT. Protein product: CASRWDSRTDTQYF. The full variable domain, with the rest looked up from reference TRBV2 and TRBJ2-3, is EPEVTQTPSHQVTQMGQEVILRCVPISNHLYFYWYRQILGQKVEFLVSFYNNEISEKSEIFDDQFSVERPDGSNFTLKIRSTKLEDSAMYFCASRWDSRTDTQYFGPGTRLTVL.

This sequence joins TRBV18 and TRBJ2-5, with D possibly being TRBD2 (6 bases). V was pared by 0 bases and J by 5 bases, with 10 bases between. The CDR3 covers 14 residues. The germline V gene has CDR1 KGHSH and CDR2 LQKENI. This CDR3 reads CASSPPASVETQYF. For the CDR3, the DNA is TGTGCCAGCTCACCACCAGCTAGCGTTGAGACCCAGTACTTC.

Written as DNA, the CDR3 is TGCGCCAGCAGCCAGGGGACTAGCGGAAGGGCGGCGTACAATGAGCAGTTCTTC. Its protein product is CASSQGTSGRAAYNEQFF. The chain recombines TRBV4-1 with TRBJ2-1; 11 nucleotides agree with TRBD2. With 3 bases clipped from V and 4 bases from J, the junction kept 11 bases outside the gene matches. The CDR3 has 18 amino acids. The germline V gene encodes CDR1 MGHRA and CDR2 YSYEKL.

This chain connects TRBV7-8 to TRBJ1-1; no definite D call. V shed 5 bases and J shed 0 bases, with 13 bases lying between them. The germline gives CDR1 SGHVS, CDR2 FQNEAQ. This CDR3 has 15 residues. The CDR3 sequence is CASSRSREVNTEAFF. The CDR3 region has the DNA TGTGCCAGCAGCCGATCGAGAGAGGTGAACACTGAAGCTTTCTTT. The variable domain in full, completed from reference TRBV7-8 and TRBJ1-1, reads GAGVSQSPRYKVAKRGQDVALRCDPISGHVSLFWYQQALGQGPEFLTYFQNEAQLDKSGLPSDRFFAERPEGSVSTLKIQRTQQEDSAVYLCASSRSREVNTEAFFGQGTRLTVV.

V gene TRBV7-9 combines with J gene TRBJ1-3; a possible D gene is TRBD1 (6 bases). Germline CDR1 reads SEHNR; CDR2 reads FQNEAQ (reference sequence). The CDR3 runs to 14 residues. V dropped 4 bases and J dropped 5 bases, with 12 bases sitting between them. The CDR3 bases are TGTGCCAGCAGCTCCACAGGGTCCAGAAACACCATATATTTT. Its protein product is CASSSTGSRNTIYF. The full variable domain, completed using reference TRBV7-9 and TRBJ1-3, is DTGVSQNPRHKITKRGQNVTFRCDPISEHNRLYWYRQTLGQGPEFLTYFQNEAQLEKSRLLSDRFSAERPKGSFSTLEIQRTEQGDSAMYLCASSSTGSRNTIYFGEGSWLTVV.

The genes are TRBV10-1 and TRBJ2-1; 10 nucleotides match TRBD1. V was pared by 4 bases and J by 4 bases, with 4 bases of the junction left unmatched. The CDR3 totals 15 residues. Germline lookup yields CDR1 WNHNN and CDR2 SYGVQD (reference sequence). The CDR3 coding sequence is TGCGCCAGCAGTGCCAGGACAGGGGGTTACAATGAGCAGTTCTTC. Translated, it gives CASSARTGGYNEQFF.